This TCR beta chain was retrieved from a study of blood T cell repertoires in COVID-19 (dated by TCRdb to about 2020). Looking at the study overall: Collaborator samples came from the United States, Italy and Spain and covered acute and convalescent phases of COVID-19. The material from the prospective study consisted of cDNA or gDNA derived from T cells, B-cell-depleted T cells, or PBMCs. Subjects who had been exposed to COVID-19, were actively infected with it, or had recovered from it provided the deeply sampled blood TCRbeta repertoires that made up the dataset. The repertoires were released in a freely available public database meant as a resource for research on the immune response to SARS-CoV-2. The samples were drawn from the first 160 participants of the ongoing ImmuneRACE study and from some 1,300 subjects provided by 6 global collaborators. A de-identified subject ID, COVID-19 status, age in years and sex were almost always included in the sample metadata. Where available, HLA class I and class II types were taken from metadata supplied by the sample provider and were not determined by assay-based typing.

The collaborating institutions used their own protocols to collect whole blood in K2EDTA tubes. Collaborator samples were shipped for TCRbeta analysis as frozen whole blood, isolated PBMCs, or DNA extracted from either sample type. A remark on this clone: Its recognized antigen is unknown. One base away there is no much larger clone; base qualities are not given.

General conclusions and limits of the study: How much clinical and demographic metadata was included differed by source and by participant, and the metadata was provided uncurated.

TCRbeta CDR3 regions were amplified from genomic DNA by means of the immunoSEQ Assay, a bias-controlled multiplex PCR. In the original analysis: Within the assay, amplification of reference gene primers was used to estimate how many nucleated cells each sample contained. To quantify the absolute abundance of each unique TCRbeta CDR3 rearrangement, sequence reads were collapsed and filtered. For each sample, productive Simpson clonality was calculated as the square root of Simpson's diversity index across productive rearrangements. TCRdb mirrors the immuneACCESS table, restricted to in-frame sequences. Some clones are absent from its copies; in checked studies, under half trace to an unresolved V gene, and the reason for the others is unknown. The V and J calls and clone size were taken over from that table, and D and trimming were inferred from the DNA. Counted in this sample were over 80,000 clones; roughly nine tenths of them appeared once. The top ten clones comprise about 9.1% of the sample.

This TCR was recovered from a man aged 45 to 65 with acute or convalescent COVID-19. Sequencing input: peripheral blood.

The nucleotide sequence is given as TGTGCCTGGAGTCCACAGCCTCGTAATTCACCCCTCCACTTT. Translated, it reads CAWSPQPRNSPLHF. The rearrangement joined TRBV30 to TRBJ1-6; there is no confident call for the D gene. The CDR3 numbers 14 residues from cysteine through phenylalanine. The sequence is cut down to CDR3 DNA, 42 bases in frame from base 1. V is clipped by 2 bases and J by 6 bases, and the sequence between their germline boundaries is 11 bases long. CDR1 and CDR2 (GTSNPN, SVGIG) derive from the germline V gene (reference sequence).